A single sample is the source of the 15 T cell receptor beta chains below, sequenced in a study of T cell changes during pregnancy in multiple sclerosis. Sequencing was performed with immunoSEQ multiplex PCR; in TCRdb, only in-frame clones are kept and a portion is missing. The sample yields around 65,000 clones, 90% seen once. The sequencing used peripheral blood, collected in the first trimester of pregnancy. The receptors were sampled from a female donor in good health, enrolled as a control in a pregnancy study.

The CDR3 DNA reads TGCGCCAGCAGTATGACTAGCGGGAGTACAGATACGCAGTATTTT. Encoded protein: CASSMTSGSTDTQYF. V and J are TRBV5-1 and TRBJ2-3, with TRBD2 identical over 12 bases. CDR3 size: 15 residues. Trimming cost V 5 bases and J 3 bases; bases outside gene matches: 4. Per the germline V gene, CDR1 is SGHRS and CDR2 is YFSETQ.

The J gene is TRBJ2-2, the V gene TRBV25-1, with D tentatively TRBD2 (5 bases). Germline-derived CDR1 and CDR2 are MGHDK and SYGVNS. V was clipped by 2 bases and J by 3 bases, with 10 bases between them. CDR3 length: 15 residues. The CDR3 loop is CASSEEGEYTGELFF. CDR3 nucleotides: TGTGCCAGCAGTGAAGAGGGCGAGTACACCGGGGAGCTGTTTTTT.

The rearrangement joins TRBV28 to TRBJ2-7; D remains ambiguous. The CDR3 runs 14 residues. V lost 6 bases and J 0 bases, leaving 12 bases between the germline ends. Per germline, CDR1 MDHEN and CDR2 SYDVKM. The CDR3 loop reads CASSANPSSYEQYF. The CDR3 DNA is TGTGCCAGCAGCGCGAACCCCTCCTCCTACGAGCAGTACTTC.

This chain links TRBV7-9 with TRBJ1-5, with 8 nucleotides matching TRBD1. The CDR3 runs 18 residues. The V gene's germline CDR1 is SEHNR and CDR2 FQNEAQ (reference sequence). The ends lost 4 bases at V and 0 bases at J; junction bases unmatched: 11. The CDR3 sequence: CASSSVDRGEDSNQPQHF. The CDR3, as DNA: TGTGCCAGCAGCTCGGTCGACAGGGGTGAGGATAGCAATCAGCCCCAGCATTTT.

The rearrangement uses TRBV7-9 and TRBJ2-7; 10 bases agree with TRBD1. J was trimmed by 6 bases and V by 6 bases; bases with no gene match: 8. Germline-derived CDR1 and CDR2 are SEHNR and FQNEAQ (reference sequence). This CDR3 spans 14 amino acids. The CDR3 reads CASSYPGQGFEQYF. The CDR3 DNA reads as TGTGCCAGCAGTTATCCGGGACAGGGGTTCGAGCAGTACTTC.

The chain joins TRBV7-9 to TRBJ1-5; 7 nucleotides match TRBD1. Germline lookup yields CDR1 SEHNR and CDR2 FQNEAQ (reference sequence). The CDR3 is 15 amino acids. V was clipped by 5 bases and J by 4 bases; unmatched bases: 8. CDR3 residues: CASSRGQAPNQPQHF. Written as DNA, the CDR3 is TGTGCCAGCAGCCGCGGACAGGCACCAAATCAGCCCCAGCATTTT. The variable domain in full, with the rest retrieved from reference TRBV7-9 and TRBJ1-5, is DTGVSQNPRHKITKRGQNVTFRCDPISEHNRLYWYRQTLGQGPEFLTYFQNEAQLEKSRLLSDRFSAERPKGSFSTLEIQRTEQGDSAMYLCASSRGQAPNQPQHFGDGTRLSIL.

The V and J genes are TRBV9 and TRBJ2-1; TRBD2 agrees at 7 bases. The CDR3 runs 15 residues. Germline V gene data show CDR1 as SGDLS and CDR2 as YYNGEE. V gave up 4 bases and J gave up 7 bases; unmatched junction bases: 11. DNA for the CDR3: TGTGCCAGCAGCCCCGGCCCCGCGGGGGTAAATGAGCAGTTCTTC. Translated, it gives CASSPGPAGVNEQFF.

V and J are TRBV19 and TRBJ2-1; TRBD2 matches at 9 bases. Germline V gives CDR1 LNHDA, CDR2 SQIVND (reference sequence). The CDR3 is made up of 18 amino acids. V lost 5 bases, J lost 3 bases, and 14 bases stayed unmatched. CDR3 amino acids: CASSVGPRLAALYNEQFF. The DNA for the CDR3 is TGTGCCAGTAGTGTAGGTCCGAGACTAGCGGCACTCTACAATGAGCAGTTCTTC.

The chain links TRBV30 to TRBJ2-7, with D tentatively TRBD2 (6 bases). The germline CDR1 and CDR2 sequences are GTSNPN and SVGIG (reference sequence). Trimming removed 4 bases at V and 5 bases at J, with 9 bases between. The CDR3 covers 11 residues. The CDR3: CAWTWGDEQYF. CDR3 coding DNA: TGTGCCTGGACTTGGGGGGACGAGCAGTACTTC.

V is TRBV6-6 and J is TRBJ2-7; 11 nucleotides line up with TRBD1. Germline-derived CDR1 and CDR2 are MNHNY and SVGAGI (reference sequence). The J segment lost 3 bases and the V segment lost 2 bases, leaving 0 bases of the junction unmatched. The CDR3 extends over 14 amino acids. Here the CDR3 DNA reads TGTGCCAGCAGTTACGGGACAGGGGGCTACGAGCAGTACTTC. Translation gives CASSYGTGGYEQYF.

The rearrangement joins TRBV5-8 to TRBJ2-3; unclear D gene. Germline-derived CDR1 and CDR2 are SGHTS and YDEGEE. This CDR3 region has 12 residues. Trimming pared 0 bases from V and 4 bases from J, leaving 3 bases between. The CDR3: CASSLDSDTQYF. The CDR3 DNA reads as TGTGCCAGCAGCTTGGACTCAGATACGCAGTATTTT.

V and J are TRBV4-3 and TRBJ2-7; TRBD1 is a possible D gene (5 bases). Per the germline V gene, CDR1 is LGHNA and CDR2 is YSLEER. The V and J ends lost 0 bases and 7 bases respectively, with 7 bases between them. The CDR3 covers 12 residues. The CDR3 protein is CASSQDKGEQYF. CDR3 in DNA: TGCGCCAGCAGCCAAGATAAGGGGGAGCAGTACTTC.

The CDR3 DNA sequence: TGTGCCAGCAGTGAAACCGTTCGGCAGGGGGCAAAAAACGAGCAGTACTTC. It encodes CASSETVRQGAKNEQYF. This sequence joins TRBV6-1 and TRBJ2-7; 8 nucleotides agree with TRBD1. The J segment lost 5 bases and the V segment lost 2 bases, leaving 14 bases of the junction unmatched. Per germline, CDR1 MNHNS and CDR2 SASEGT. The CDR3 runs 17 residues.

Written as DNA, the CDR3 is TGTGCCAGCAGTTATGGGCAGGTTAGGAACTATGGCTACACCTTC. Its translation is CASSYGQVRNYGYTF. This chain connects TRBV6-6 to TRBJ1-2; D is uncertain. Germline V gives CDR1 MNHNY, CDR2 SVGAGI (reference sequence). This CDR3 contains 15 residues. Trimming stripped 3 bases from V and 2 bases from J, with 13 bases between.

In DNA form, the CDR3 reads TGTGCCAGCAGCGTAGTGGGTAGCGGGGTATTGAGAAATGAGCAGTTCTTC. Protein: CASSVVGSGVLRNEQFF. The chain recombines TRBV9 with TRBJ2-1, with 8 bases matching TRBD2. In germline, CDR1 is SGDLS, CDR2 YYNGEE. J lost 7 bases, V lost 0 bases, and 12 bases had no gene match. The CDR3 length is 17 residues.